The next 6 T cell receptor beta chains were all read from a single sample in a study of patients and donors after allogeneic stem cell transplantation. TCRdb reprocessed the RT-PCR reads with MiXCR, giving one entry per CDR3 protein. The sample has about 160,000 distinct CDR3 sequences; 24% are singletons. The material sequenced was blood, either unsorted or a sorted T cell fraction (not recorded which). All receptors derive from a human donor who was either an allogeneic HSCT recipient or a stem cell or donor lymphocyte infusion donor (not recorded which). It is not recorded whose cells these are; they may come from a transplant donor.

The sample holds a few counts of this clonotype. The DNA for the CDR3 is TGTGCCACCAGTGATGAGTGGAACACTGAAGCTTTCTTT. Its translation is CATSDEWNTEAFF. The rearrangement links TRBV24-1 to TRBJ1-1; D is undetermined. The CDR3 length is 13 residues. V lost 3 bases and J 1 base, leaving 5 bases between the germline ends. From germline, CDR1 is KGHDR and CDR2 SFDVKD.

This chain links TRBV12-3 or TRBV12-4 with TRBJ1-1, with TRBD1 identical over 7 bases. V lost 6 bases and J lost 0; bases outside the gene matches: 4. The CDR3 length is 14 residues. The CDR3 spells CASRRQGLNTEAFF. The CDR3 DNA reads TGTGCCAGCAGGCGACAGGGTTTGAACACTGAAGCTTTCTTT.

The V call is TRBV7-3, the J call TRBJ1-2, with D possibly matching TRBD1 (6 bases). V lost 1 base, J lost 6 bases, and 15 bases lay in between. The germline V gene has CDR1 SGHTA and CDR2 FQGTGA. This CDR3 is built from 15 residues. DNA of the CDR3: TGTGCCAGCAGCTTAAGGGACCCAGGGGTGGATGGCTACACCTTC. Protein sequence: CASSLRDPGVDGYTF.

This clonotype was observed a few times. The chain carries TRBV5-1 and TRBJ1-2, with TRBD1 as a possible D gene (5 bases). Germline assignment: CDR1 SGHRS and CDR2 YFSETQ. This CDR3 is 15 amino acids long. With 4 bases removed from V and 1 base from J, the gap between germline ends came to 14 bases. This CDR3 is CASSSPGRINYGYTF. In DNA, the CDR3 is TGCGCCAGCAGCAGTCCAGGGAGGATTAACTATGGCTACACCTTC. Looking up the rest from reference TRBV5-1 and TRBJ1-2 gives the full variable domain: KAGVTQTPRYLIKTRGQQVTLSCSPISGHRSVSWYQQTPGQGLQFLFEYFSETQRNKGNFPGRFSGRQFSNSRSEMNVSTLELGDSALYLCASSSPGRINYGYTFGSGTRLTVV.

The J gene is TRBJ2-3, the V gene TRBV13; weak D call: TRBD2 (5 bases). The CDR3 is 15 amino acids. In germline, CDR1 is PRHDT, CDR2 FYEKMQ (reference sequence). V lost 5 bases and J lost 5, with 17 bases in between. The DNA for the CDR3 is TGTGCCAGCAGCCCCGAGGCGGAGGAAAGAGATACGCAGTATTTT. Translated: CASSPEAEERDTQYF.

CDR3 nucleotide sequence: TGTGCCATCAGACTGCGCCCAACAGATACGCAGTATTTT. Its translation is CAIRLRPTDTQYF. The chain combines TRBV10-3 with TRBJ2-3; no definite D call. CDR1 ENHRY and CDR2 SYGVKD come from the germline V gene. The germline V and J ends were trimmed by 6 bases and 3 bases, with 10 bases remaining between them. The CDR3 has 13 amino acids.